A single sample gave rise to the 8 T cell receptor beta chains below, sequenced in a study of shared clonotypes between healthy human individuals (dated by TCRdb to 2019 to 2021). The library was built by means of the immunoSEQ multiplex PCR assay. Here the immuneACCESS table is served through TCRdb, limited to in-frame sequences with V and J called. Missing clones are a known gap in these copies; in checked studies unresolved V genes cover under half, and the rest lacks a known reason. The sample data list about 700,000 clones, and about 92% of these were observed just once. Of the sample, about a quarter is held by the ten largest clones. CD8 naive samples consisted of CD45RO-negative cells that were positively selected for CCR7, yielding a CD45RA+CCR7+ population without TemRA cells. Sequenced sample: naive CD8+ T cells sorted from blood. The cell subset or site label of this sample denotes: CD45RA+CCR7+. The receptor set was obtained from a man aged 30-40 years in good health.

On this clone itself: Compared with germline, one end of the junction differs, possibly owing to a read error. The chain couples TRBV9 to TRBJ2-7, with 15 bases lining up with TRBD2. From germline, CDR1 is SGDLS and CDR2 YYNGEE. The CDR3 contains 15 residues. The CDR3 sequence is CASSPGLAGGYGQYF. The DNA for the CDR3 is TGTGCCAGCAGCCCCGGACTAGCGGGAGGGTACGGGCAGTACTTC.

The V call is TRBV6-1, the J call TRBJ1-2; D is perhaps TRBD1 (5 bases). V dropped 6 bases and J dropped 4 bases, with 15 bases sitting between them. Looked up from germline, CDR1 is MNHNS and CDR2 is SASEGT. This CDR3 has 14 residues. The CDR3 region has the DNA TGTGCCAGCAGCCCCAGGGTGGCCCTCTATGGCTACACCTTC. Protein: CASSPRVALYGYTF.

In DNA form, the CDR3 reads TGTGCCAGCAGCTTCTACGGGCCGAACACCGGGGAGCTGTTTTTT. Amino acid sequence: CASSFYGPNTGELFF. The V and J genes are TRBV11-3 and TRBJ2-2; D is undetermined. V was shortened by 3 bases and J by 0 bases, with 8 bases between the two germline ends. Germline V lookup: CDR1 SGHNT, CDR2 YENEEA. CDR3 length equals 15 residues.

The chain carries TRBV5-6 and TRBJ2-1, with 8 bases aligning to TRBD1. CDR1 and CDR2 (germline): SGHDT, YYEEEE. The CDR3 sequence is 18 residues long. Trimming took 1 base from V and 2 from J; bases not matched to a gene: 11. This CDR3 is CASSLWPGGRSTYNEQFF. CDR3 DNA: TGTGCCAGCAGCTTGTGGCCAGGGGGCCGTTCTACCTACAATGAGCAGTTCTTC.

The rearrangement joins TRBV12-5 to TRBJ1-5, with a tentative D call TRBD1 (5 bases). The V gene's germline CDR1 is LGHNT and CDR2 FRNRAP. CDR3 length: 13 residues. Between the trimmed V and J ends, which lost 8 bases and 3 bases, there was a span of 11 bases. Written as DNA, the CDR3 is TGTGCTAGTTCAACAGGCCCCAATCAGCCCCAGCATTTT. This encodes CASSTGPNQPQHF. Filled out from reference TRBV12-5 and TRBJ1-5, the complete variable domain reads DARVTQTPRHKVTEMGQEVTMRCQPILGHNTVFWYRQTMMQGLELLAYFRNRAPLDDSGMPKDRFSAEMPDATLATLKIQPSEPRDSAVYFCASSTGPNQPQHFGDGTRLSIL.

The chain has TRBV7-9 and TRBJ1-1; the D is unclear. In germline, CDR1 is SEHNR, CDR2 FQNEAQ (reference sequence). V gave up 8 bases and J gave up 3 bases, with 13 bases separating them. The CDR3 extends over 13 amino acids. CDR3 sequence reads: CASVESGDTEAFF. The CDR3 DNA follows: TGTGCCAGCGTCGAGTCCGGGGACACTGAAGCTTTCTTT.

This sequence joins TRBV10-3 and TRBJ1-1; tentatively, D is TRBD1 (6 bases). Trimming took 2 bases from V and 4 from J, leaving 11 bases between them. The CDR3 is 14 amino acids. CDR1 is ENHRY and CDR2 is SYGVKD in the germline V gene. CDR3 coding DNA: TGTGCCATCAGTGAGGAACAGGGTCGCACTGAAGCTTTCTTT. Residues: CAISEEQGRTEAFF.

This clone was detected only once. This chain links TRBV11-2 with TRBJ2-7, with D unresolved. Trimming took off 1 base at V and 2 bases at J, with 12 bases between the two ends. The germline V gene encodes CDR1 SGHAT and CDR2 FQNNGV. This CDR3 comprises 15 residues. The CDR3 loop reads CASSLAPSGAYEQYF. The CDR3 DNA reads as TGTGCCAGCAGCTTAGCCCCCTCAGGAGCCTACGAGCAGTACTTC.